This T cell receptor beta chain is drawn from a study of blood T cell repertoires in COVID-19. Across the whole study: The analysed material was cDNA or gDNA that came from T cells, B-cell-depleted T cells, or PBMCs.

This clone was found a few times. There are 14 residues in the CDR3. Assay used: immunoSEQ multiplex PCR; TCRdb lists only in-frame clones, some missing. The sample includes more than 85,000 clones, more than 75% of them seen just once. The origin of this receptor is a woman aged 50 to 60 with acute or convalescent COVID-19. The sequenced material came from peripheral blood. This rearrangement joins TRBV21-1 to TRBJ2-3; the DNA was not compared with TRBD2, the D call given in the table. TRBV21-1 is designated a pseudogene. In DNA form, the CDR3 reads TGTGCCAGCAGCAAAGGGGACTCCGTGCGCACGCAGTATTTT. It specifies CASSKGDSVRTQYF.